The sequence of this T cell receptor beta chain was determined in a study of blood T cell repertoires in COVID-19. V lost 4 bases and J lost 2; bases outside the gene matches: 8. Germline V lookup: CDR1 LGHDT, CDR2 YNNKEL (reference sequence). The CDR3 is 16 amino acids. Repertoires were generated with immunoSEQ multiplex PCR, while TCRdb's copy carries only in-frame clones and drops some. Among roughly 250,000 clones listed, 85% to 90% were seen once. The receptor was derived from a woman younger than 45 with COVID-19, enrolled during active disease. The V and J genes are TRBV3-1 (or the pseudogene TRBV3-2) and TRBJ1-1, with 9 bases fitting TRBD1. Sequencing was carried out using peripheral blood. The CDR3 loop reads CASSLEGTGGNTEAFF. The CDR3 nucleotides read TGTGCCAGCAGCCTCGAGGGAACAGGGGGCAACACTGAAGCTTTCTTT.